This T cell receptor (beta chain) was observed in a study of B cell selection in AIRE deficiency. Study findings and constraints: Only 9.3% of around 3,900 shared Treg sequences were patient-specific; 31.6% healthy-specific. Shared Treg sequences had shorter CDR3s, biased toward rearrangements with few non-templated insertions. TCRbeta-only data showed 36.6% of shared healthy Treg sequences in healthy Tconv.

Germline lookup yields CDR1 MNHNY and CDR2 SVGAGI (reference sequence). The CDR3 covers 12 residues. V was pared by 5 bases and J by 6 bases, with 7 bases between. Regulatory T cells were sorted as CD4+CD25hiCD127low/negative cells. Healthy unrelated donors supplied the control samples. On this clone: Its antigen is still unknown.

The repertoire was sequenced with immunoSEQ multiplex PCR; TCRdb's copy has only in-frame clones and lacks some. The sample shows about 26,000 clones, 92% of them seen only once. This TCR came from a human donor in good health. The chain has TRBV6-6 and TRBJ2-2; a possible D gene is TRBD2 (5 bases). The sequenced sample was CD4+CD25+ Tregs sorted from PBMCs. The CDR3 reads CASSRGAGELFF. CDR3 DNA: TGTGCCAGCAGTCGGGGTGCCGGGGAGCTGTTTTTT.